This T cell receptor (beta chain) was recorded in a study of shared clonotypes between healthy human individuals. V lost 6 bases and J 8 bases, leaving 19 bases between the germline ends. CDR3 length equals 14 residues. Germline V gives CDR1 SGHVS, CDR2 FQNEAQ. Profiled with immunoSEQ multiplex PCR; TCRdb holds only in-frame clones, not every one. The table shows roughly 2.2 million clones, with 85% to 95% occurring only once. The clonotype was recovered from a man in his late teens or twenties in good health. Some clones in this sample may be carry-over from other donors' samples. Sequenced sample: naive CD4+ T cells from PBMCs. Documented subset: CD45RA+ positively selected. V gene TRBV7-8 combines with J gene TRBJ1-2, with unresolved D. CDR3 DNA sequence: TGTGCCAGCAGTCATCGCGATAGGGTAGCAGGCTACACCTTC. The encoded protein is CASSHRDRVAGYTF.